Below are 17 T cell receptor beta chains sequenced from a single sample in a study of blood T cells in healthy people across ages. A second 7 to 11 cycle PCR used barcoded and J-beta primers. TCRdb re-called the 5' RACE reads with MiXCR, one entry per CDR3 protein. The sample shows about 640,000 distinct CDR3 sequences, roughly 58% of them seen only once. The specimen sequenced was blood. These receptors all come from a man between 60 and 75 years old in good health.

V gene TRBV20-1 combines with J gene TRBJ2-5, with 8 nucleotides matching TRBD2. Looked up from germline, CDR1 is DFQATT and CDR2 is SNEGSKA (reference sequence). This CDR3 comprises 12 residues. V was pared by 3 bases and J by 3 bases, with 0 bases of the junction left unmatched. The CDR3 here is CSASGGEETQYF. The DNA of the CDR3 is TGCAGTGCTAGCGGGGGGGAAGAGACCCAGTACTTC.

This clonotype was found a few times. V usage is TRBV12-3 or TRBV12-4 and J usage is TRBJ2-1; possibly TRBD2 for D (7 bases). The CDR3 totals 14 residues. V was pared by 3 bases and J by 12 bases, with 18 bases between. CDR3: CASSFGGAGDTQFF. The CDR3 DNA follows: TGTGCCAGCAGTTTTGGGGGGGCCGGAGATACGCAGTTCTTC.

The CDR3 DNA follows: TGTGCCAGCAGCTACGACGGTGGACCCTACGAGCAGTACTTC. It is translated as CASSYDGGPYEQYF. This chain connects TRBV7-2 to TRBJ2-7; D unresolved. Trimming pared 4 bases from V and 2 bases from J, leaving 12 bases between. Germline V CDR1 and CDR2: SGHTA, FQGNSA. The CDR3 has 14 residues. Using reference TRBV7-2 and TRBJ2-7 for the parts outside the CDR3, the full variable domain is GAGVSQSPSNKVTEKGKDVELRCDPISGHTALYWYRQSLGQGLEFLIYFQGNSAPDKSGLPSDRFSAERTGGSVSTLTIQRTQQEDSAVYLCASSYDGGPYEQYFGPGTRLTVT.

The V gene is TRBV5-1, the J gene TRBJ2-7, with 7 positions matching TRBD2. Trimming at V came to 4 bases and at J to 7 bases, leaving 14 bases not matched to a gene. Germline assignment: CDR1 SGHRS and CDR2 YFSETQ. The CDR3 is 15 residues long. CDR3 DNA: TGCGCCAGCAGCCTGGGAGCGGGGCGGTCCAATGAGCAGTACTTC. As protein: CASSLGAGRSNEQYF.

V and J are TRBV7-9 and TRBJ2-4; TRBD1 aligns across 8 bases. The better agreement between TRBJ2-7 and the DNA end casts doubt on the J call. The CDR3 totals 14 residues. Looked up from germline, CDR1 is SEHNR and CDR2 is FQNEAQ (reference sequence). Here the CDR3 reads CASSPRTGTYEQYF. In DNA form, the CDR3 reads TGTGCCAGCAGCCCGCGGACAGGGACATACGAGCAGTACTTC.

In its sample, this clonotype was seen a few times. J is TRBJ2-5 and V is TRBV27, with D possibly called TRBD1 or TRBD2 (6 bases each). Looked up from germline, CDR1 is MNHEY and CDR2 is SMNVEV (reference sequence). Trimming shortened V by 5 bases and J by 5 bases, and 15 bases separated the two germline ends. CDR3 length: 14 amino acids. CDR3 amino acids: CASSPQRGRETQYF. The CDR3 DNA reads as TGTGCCAGCAGTCCCCAACGGGGGCGCGAGACCCAGTACTTC.

The CDR3 DNA reads as TGTGCCAGCAGTGTGGGCGGGGCGTTCGGATACGAGCAGTACTTC. Its translation is CASSVGGAFGYEQYF. The rearrangement uses TRBV28 and TRBJ2-7; tentative D call: TRBD2 (6 bases). Germline V gene data show CDR1 as MDHEN and CDR2 as SYDVKM. CDR3 length equals 15 residues. Trimming cost V 5 bases and J 4 bases, with 18 bases left between them.

This clonotype was detected once. J is TRBJ1-1 and V is TRBV5-1; 10 bases align to TRBD1. Germline-derived CDR1 and CDR2 are SGHRS and YFSETQ. J was trimmed by 5 bases and V by 0 bases; bases with no gene match: 7. This CDR3 contains 16 residues. The CDR3 region is CASSLGQGALRTEAFF. In nucleotides, the CDR3 is TGCGCCAGCAGCTTGGGACAGGGGGCTTTGCGGACTGAAGCTTTCTTT.

This clonotype has only one observation. This chain uses TRBV3-1 with TRBJ2-7; the match to TRBD2 covers 10 bases. The J call may be faulty, since TRBJ2-5 better matches the DNA end. The CDR3 covers 15 residues. Germline V CDR1 and CDR2: LGHDT, YNNKEL (reference sequence). The CDR3 bases are TGTGCCAGCAGCCATGTAGCGGGGGGTCAAGAGACCCAGTACTTC. Protein product: CASSHVAGGQETQYF.

In this sample, this clonotype turned up a few times. The chain couples TRBV7-2 to TRBJ2-5; 7 nucleotides align to TRBD1. V lost 10 bases and J lost 5; bases outside the gene matches: 10. There are 13 residues in the CDR3. The germline CDR1 and CDR2 sequences are SGHTA and FQGNSA. The CDR3 loop is CATAGGPEETQYF. The CDR3 region has the DNA TGTGCCACCGCAGGGGGACCGGAGGAGACCCAGTACTTC.

The gene calls are TRBV20-1 and TRBJ2-1; no clear D gene. The CDR3 consists of 16 residues. Germline-derived CDR1 and CDR2 are DFQATT and SNEGSKA (reference sequence). Trimming took off 1 base at V and 4 bases at J, with 17 bases between the two ends. Written as DNA, the CDR3 is TGCAGTGCTAGAGGATACAGCGTCTCCTCATACAATGAGCAGTTCTTC. Protein sequence: CSARGYSVSSYNEQFF.

The chain joins TRBV6-2 or TRBV6-3 to TRBJ1-1, with a weak D call TRBD1 (5 bases). Trimming shortened V by 0 bases and J by 4 bases, and 9 bases separated the two germline ends. CDR1 is MNHEY, CDR2 SVGEGT, per germline. The CDR3 runs to 14 residues. CDR3 sequence: CASSYSGRVTEAFF. The CDR3 coding sequence is TGTGCCAGCAGTTACTCTGGCAGGGTCACTGAAGCTTTCTTT.

The sample holds a few counts of this clonotype. The V gene is TRBV6-1, the J gene TRBJ2-3; D gene unclear. V shed 1 base and J shed 5 bases, with 10 bases lying between them. CDR1 and CDR2 from the germline V gene are MNHNS and SASEGT. The CDR3 runs to 14 residues. CDR3 in amino acids: CASSEVGGLDTQYF. The CDR3 DNA follows: TGTGCCAGCAGTGAAGTAGGCGGATTAGATACGCAGTATTTT.

The chain uses TRBV11-1 and TRBJ2-4, with 8 nucleotides matching TRBD1. The germline V gene has CDR1 SGHAT and CDR2 FQDESV (reference sequence). This CDR3 region has 13 residues. V shed 7 bases and J 8 bases; nucleotides not matched to a gene: 7. The CDR3 DNA is TGTGCCAGCAACTTGGACAGGGAGGACATTCAGTACTTC. It encodes CASNLDREDIQYF. The whole variable domain, remainder taken from reference TRBV11-1 and TRBJ2-4, is EAEVAQSPRYKITEKSQAVAFWCDPISGHATLYWYRQILGQGPELLVQFQDESVVDDSQLPKDRFSAERLKGVDSTLKIQPAELGDSAMYLCASNLDREDIQYFGAGTRLSVL.

This clonotype has only one observation. CDR3 in amino acids: CSASAGPNEQYF. In DNA, the CDR3 is TGCAGTGCTAGCGCAGGGCCCAACGAGCAGTACTTC. The chain carries TRBV20-1 and TRBJ2-4; a possible D gene is TRBD1 (5 bases). TRBJ2-7 matches the DNA end more closely, so the J call is doubtful. CDR1 and CDR2 (germline): DFQATT, SNEGSKA (reference sequence). This CDR3 contains 12 residues.

The chain uses TRBV20-1 and TRBJ2-1; D uncertain. V dropped 0 bases and J dropped 4 bases, with 13 bases sitting between them. This CDR3 has 15 residues. Per the germline V gene, CDR1 is DFQATT and CDR2 is SNEGSKA (reference sequence). As DNA, the CDR3 is TGCAGTGCTAGAGATGTCAGACCAAGATACAATGAGCAGTTCTTC. It codes for CSARDVRPRYNEQFF.

This chain links TRBV12-3 or TRBV12-4 with TRBJ1-1; D is undetermined. The CDR3 has 14 amino acids. The V gene lost 5 bases and the J gene lost 0 bases, with 10 bases spanning the gap. In DNA, the CDR3 is TGTGCCAGCAGTCCCCAGAACATGAACACTGAAGCTTTCTTT. Translation: CASSPQNMNTEAFF.